This T cell receptor (beta chain) was obtained from a study of T cells in Graves' hyperthyroidism and ophthalmopathy. Germline CDR1 SGHKS, CDR2 YYEKEE (reference sequence). The J segment lost 5 bases and the V segment lost 3 bases, leaving 8 bases of the junction unmatched. This CDR3 spans 14 amino acids. The hyperthyroidism patients had all been newly diagnosed, and their disease duration was under 2 months. Their ages ranged from 18 to 65 years. The study left out patients who had uncontrolled infection, other autoimmune disease, pregnancy or lactation. TCR beta CDR3 region amplification was performed from RNA transcripts. HTBI primers were used for first-round RT-PCR of the TCR CDR3. TCRdb recomputed calls from the multiplex PCR reads with MiXCR, one row per CDR3 protein. Among around 760,000 distinct CDR3 sequences listed, approximately 36% were seen once.

This receptor was taken from a woman in her thirties or forties with Graves' hyperthyroidism. Sequences were obtained from blood. The chain is built from TRBV5-5 and TRBJ2-7, with TRBD2 identical over 7 bases. CDR3 sequence reads: CASSWEGRTHEQYF. The CDR3 coding sequence is TGTGCCAGCAGCTGGGAGGGGAGAACCCACGAGCAGTACTTC.